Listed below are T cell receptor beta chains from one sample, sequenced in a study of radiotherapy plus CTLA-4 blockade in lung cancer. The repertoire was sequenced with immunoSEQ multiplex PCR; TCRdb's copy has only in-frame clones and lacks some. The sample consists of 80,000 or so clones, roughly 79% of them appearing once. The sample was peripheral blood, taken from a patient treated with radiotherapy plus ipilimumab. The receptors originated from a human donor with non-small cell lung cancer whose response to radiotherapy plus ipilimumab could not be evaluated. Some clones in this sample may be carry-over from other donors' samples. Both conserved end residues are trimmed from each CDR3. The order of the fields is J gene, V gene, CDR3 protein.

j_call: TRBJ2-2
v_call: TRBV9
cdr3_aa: ASRLGTSGGTGELF

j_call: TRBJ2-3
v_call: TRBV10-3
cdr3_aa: AISGGGSSPSTDTQY

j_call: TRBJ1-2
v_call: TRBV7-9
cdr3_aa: ASSPPRAGPDYT

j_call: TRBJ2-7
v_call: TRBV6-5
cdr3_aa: ASSYSAGLEQY

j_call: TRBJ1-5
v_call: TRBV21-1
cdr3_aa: ASPDRANQPQH

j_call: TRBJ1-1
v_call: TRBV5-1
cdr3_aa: ASSGQGGETEAF

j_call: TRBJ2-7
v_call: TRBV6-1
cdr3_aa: ASSAYNQGTFPYEQY

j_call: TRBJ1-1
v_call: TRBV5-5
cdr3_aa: ASSLRRNTEAF

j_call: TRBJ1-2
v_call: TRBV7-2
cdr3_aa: ASSLGGSRYGYT

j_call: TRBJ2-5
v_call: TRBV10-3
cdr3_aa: AISDGTGSQETQY

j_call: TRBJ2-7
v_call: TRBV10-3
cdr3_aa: AIGPGQPNREQY

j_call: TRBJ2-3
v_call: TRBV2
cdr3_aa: ASSDDKQY

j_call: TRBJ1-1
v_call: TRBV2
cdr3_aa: ASSAPGSISTEAF

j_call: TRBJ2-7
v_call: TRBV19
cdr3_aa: ASPLAGSSYEQY

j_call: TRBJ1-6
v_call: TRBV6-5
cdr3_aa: ASSADIRHLH

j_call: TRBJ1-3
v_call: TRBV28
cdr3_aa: ASSLQGAIGNTIY

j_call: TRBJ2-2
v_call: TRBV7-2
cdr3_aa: ASTKTRGVGGELF

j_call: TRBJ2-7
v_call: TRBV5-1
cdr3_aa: ASSPQGQTTYEQY

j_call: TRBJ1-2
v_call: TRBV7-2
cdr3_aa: ASSNREVPNYGYT

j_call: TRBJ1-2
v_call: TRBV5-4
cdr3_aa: ASGDSRAYGYT

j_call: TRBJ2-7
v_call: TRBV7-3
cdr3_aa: ASSYYSGTAFY

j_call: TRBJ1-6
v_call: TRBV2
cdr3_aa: ASSVGGRNSPLH

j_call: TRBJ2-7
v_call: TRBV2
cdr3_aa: ASSTQGSHEQY

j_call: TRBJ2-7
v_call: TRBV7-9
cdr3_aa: ASSLGGDHYYEQY

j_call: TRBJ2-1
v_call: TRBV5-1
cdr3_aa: ASSLEAASSYNEQF

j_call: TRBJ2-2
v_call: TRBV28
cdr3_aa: ASSQGAQSGELF

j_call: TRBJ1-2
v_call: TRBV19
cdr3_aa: ASSMSRLYGYT

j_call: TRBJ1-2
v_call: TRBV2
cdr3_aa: ASTWTAFLQYGYT

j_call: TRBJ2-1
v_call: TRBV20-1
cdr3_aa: SAPQGEQF

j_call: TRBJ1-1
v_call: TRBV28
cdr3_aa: ASSRLTRGPEAF

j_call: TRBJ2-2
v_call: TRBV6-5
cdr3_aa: ASSPGLAAGELF

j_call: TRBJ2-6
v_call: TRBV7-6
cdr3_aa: ASSLVSRYSGANVLT

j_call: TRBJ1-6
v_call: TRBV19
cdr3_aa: ASGQGGRKNSPLH

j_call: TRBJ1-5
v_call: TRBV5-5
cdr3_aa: ASSLAGSHNQPQH

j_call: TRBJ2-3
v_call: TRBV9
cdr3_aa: ASSVDPWASGLGDTQY

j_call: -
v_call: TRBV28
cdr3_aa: ASSLPGQGYEQY

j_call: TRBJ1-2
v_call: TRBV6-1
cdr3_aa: ASSPGQNYGYT

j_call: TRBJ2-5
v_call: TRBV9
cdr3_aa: ASSVGDRLGTQY

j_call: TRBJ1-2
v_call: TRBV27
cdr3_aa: ASRQGNYGYT

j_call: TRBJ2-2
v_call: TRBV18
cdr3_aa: ASSPNGGSNTGELF

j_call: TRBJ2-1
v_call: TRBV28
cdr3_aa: ATSAGQGIDEQF

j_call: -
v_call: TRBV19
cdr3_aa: ARPSVSGEQY

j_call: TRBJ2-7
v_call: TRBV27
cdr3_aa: ASSFGDSSYEQY

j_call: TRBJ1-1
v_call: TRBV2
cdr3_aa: ASSEQGVVNTEAF

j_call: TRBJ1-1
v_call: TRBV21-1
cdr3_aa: ANPGGWTEAF

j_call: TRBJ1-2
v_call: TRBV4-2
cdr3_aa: ASSRTGGQDYGYT

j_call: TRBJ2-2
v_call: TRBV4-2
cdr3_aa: ASSQGPGTGELF

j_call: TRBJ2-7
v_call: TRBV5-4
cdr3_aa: ASSLIQYSSYEQY

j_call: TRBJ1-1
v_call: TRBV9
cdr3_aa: ASSVADSRYGEAF

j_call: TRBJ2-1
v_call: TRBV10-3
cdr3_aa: AISESGASGGSAF

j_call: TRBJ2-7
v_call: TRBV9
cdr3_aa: ASSVGTGGYTSYEQY